A single sample is the source of the 17 T cell receptor beta chains below, sequenced in a study of tumor-infiltrating lymphocytes in primary liver carcinoma. The input was 500 ng total RNA; TCR beta cDNA was made from it with a constant-region primer. Nested multiplex PCR, run for three rounds with slightly modified ARM-PCR, yielded TCR beta libraries. A C-beta reverse primer was combined with TRBV1-TRBV30 forward primers in the first two PCR rounds, and each round had 10 cycles. TCRdb called the multiplex PCR reads again in MiXCR, with one record for every CDR3 protein. The table shows roughly 190,000 distinct CDR3 sequences, with around 85% occurring only once. Unsorted bulk tissue, roughly 19-33 mg of it, served as the source for co-extraction of RNA and DNA. Sequencing was carried out using tumor tissue from primary liver carcinoma. Receptors were obtained from a man aged 40-50 years with primary liver carcinoma and hepatitis B virus infection.

This clonotype was recorded once. Because it lacks the conserved phenylalanine or tryptophan at the end, this CDR3 is likely a read error. The J gene is TRBJ2-2, the V gene TRBV14; TRBD2 might be the D (5 bases). The CDR3 spans 15 residues. Germline CDR1 is SGHDN and CDR2 is FVKESK. CDR3 DNA sequence: TGTGCCAGCAGCCAAGATCGGCTGAACACCGGGGTGCTGTTTTCT. Its translation is CASSQDRLNTGVLFS.

Worth noting for this clonotype: As the CDR3 is not closed by the conserved phenylalanine or tryptophan, this likely results from a read error. The DNA is left out, because the CDR3 cannot be placed on it with certainty; the CDR3 is given as TCRdb lists it. The chain links TRBV11-2 to TRBJ1-6; TRBD1, the table's D call, lacks a check against the DNA. The CDR3 is 16 residues long, ends included. Germline lookup yields CDR1 SGHAT and CDR2 FQNNGV. CDR3 residues: CASSLWDDGYNSPFHY.

Concerning this clonotype: A junction end diverges from the germline sequence, so it may reflect a read error. The chain has TRBV11-1 and TRBJ2-4; 7 nucleotides line up with TRBD2. The CDR3 is 17 amino acids. CDR1 SGHAT and CDR2 FQDESV come from the germline V gene (reference sequence). DNA of the CDR3: TGTGCCAGCAGCGTACCCGGGACTAACGGGACCAAAAACATTCAGTATTTC. Translation gives CASSVPGTNGTKNIQYF.

This clonotype was seen at least ten times. V gene TRBV7-9 combines with J gene TRBJ2-7, with D possibly TRBD2 on 6 matching bases. The CDR3 covers 12 residues. V was trimmed by 3 bases and J by 4 bases, leaving 7 bases between them. Germline lookup yields CDR1 SEHNR and CDR2 FQNEAQ (reference sequence). The CDR3 DNA follows: TGTGCCAGCAGCTTGACTAGTTACGAGCAGTACTTC. Its protein product is CASSLTSYEQYF.

Of note for this clonotype: The CDR3 ends on some other residue instead of the conserved phenylalanine or tryptophan, so this is likely a read error. The DNA is left out, because the CDR3 cannot be placed on it with certainty; the CDR3 is given as TCRdb lists it. The chain is built from TRBV6-1 and TRBJ2-4; TRBD1, the table's D call, was not compared with the DNA. Termini included, the CDR3 measures 14 amino acids. CDR1 is MNHNS and CDR2 is SASEGT in the germline V gene. This chain's CDR3 is CASSEGTGSGIQYL.

This clonotype was picked up many times. J is TRBJ1-1 and V is TRBV12-3 or TRBV12-4; D unresolved. The CDR3 runs 12 residues. Trimming removed 5 bases at V and 5 bases at J, with 9 bases between. In nucleotides, the CDR3 is TGTGCCAGCAGTCCCCTCTGGACTGAAGCTTTCTTT. Its translation: CASSPLWTEAFF.

The chain links TRBV7-3 to TRBJ2-5; unclear D gene. V lost 2 bases to trimming and J lost 4 bases, with 8 bases between them. Looked up from germline, CDR1 is SGHTA and CDR2 is FQGTGA. There are 13 residues in the CDR3. The CDR3 here is CASSLSSRETQYF. In DNA, the CDR3 is TGTGCCAGCAGCTTATCGTCCCGAGAGACCCAGTACTTC. Variable domain in full (rest from reference TRBV7-3 and TRBJ2-5): GAGVSQTPSNKVTEKGKYVELRCDPISGHTALYWYRQSLGQGPEFLIYFQGTGAADDSGLPNDRFFAVRPEGSVSTLKIQRTERGDSAVYLCASSLSSRETQYFGPGTRLLVL.

The sample holds many counts of this clonotype. The chain couples TRBV14 to TRBJ1-1; no definite D call. CDR1 is SGHDN and CDR2 is FVKESK in the germline V gene. V shed 0 bases and J shed 6 bases, with 23 bases lying between them. This CDR3 comprises 18 residues. The DNA of the CDR3 is TGTGCCAGCAGCCAAGATCAACCAGCTACTACTCTGGTGGCTGAAGCTTTCTTT. Its protein is CASSQDQPATTLVAEAFF. Complete variable domain (other parts from reference TRBV14 and TRBJ1-1): EAGVTQFPSHSVIEKGQTVTLRCDPISGHDNLYWYRRVMGKEIKFLLHFVKESKQDESGMPNNRFLAERTGGTYSTLKVQPAELEDSGVYFCASSQDQPATTLVAEAFFGQGTRLTVV.

As for this clonotype: One junction end does not reproduce the germline sequence, and a read error may be involved. The chain is built from TRBV6-1 and TRBJ2-1; D is uncertain. Germline V gene lookup returns CDR1 MNHNS and CDR2 SASEGT. The CDR3 consists of 12 residues. The CDR3 DNA is TGTGCCAGCACTCCCCCCTACAATGAACAGTTCTTC. Its translation: CASTPPYNEQFF.

The chain is built from TRBV29-1 and TRBJ2-3; TRBD2 might be the D (6 bases). The CDR3 spans 15 residues. Germline-derived CDR1 and CDR2 are SQVTM and ANQGSEA. Deletions cut 3 bases from V and 12 bases from J, with 25 bases between. This chain's CDR3 is CSVEGGADITDIQYF. The CDR3 bases are TGCAGCGTTGAGGGCGGGGCCGACATCACAGATATTCAGTATTTT.

On this clonotype itself: Because it lacks the conserved phenylalanine or tryptophan at the end, this CDR3 is likely a read error. The V gene is TRBV6-2 or TRBV6-3, the J gene TRBJ2-7; D assignment may be TRBD1 or TRBD2 (5 bases each). Trimming cost V 7 bases and J 2 bases, with 21 bases left between them. The CDR3 runs 16 residues. Germline V CDR1 and CDR2: MNHEY, SVGEGT. As DNA, the CDR3 is TGTGCCAGCATTTCCTTCCGAGGAGGACATCCCTACGAGCAGTACTCC. Protein product: CASISFRGGHPYEQYS.

A note on this clonotype: The CDR3 does not end in the conserved phenylalanine or tryptophan, so this is likely a read error. This sequence joins TRBV11-2 and TRBJ2-7, with 9 bases fitting TRBD1. This CDR3 has 15 amino acids. Germline V CDR1 and CDR2: SGHAT, FQNNGV. In DNA form, the CDR3 reads TGTGCTCGCAGCTTACGATGGACAGGGGAAAACGAGCAGTACTTG. This encodes CARSLRWTGENEQYL.

V gene TRBV5-1 combines with J gene TRBJ1-5; tentative D call: TRBD1 (6 bases). The J call could be wrong; TRBJ2-3 is a better fit for the DNA end. Germline CDR1 and CDR2: SGHRS and YFSETQ. This CDR3 contains 13 residues. The CDR3, as DNA: TGCGCCAGCAGCTCAGGGGACAATCAGCCCCAGTATTTT. Translated, it gives CASSSGDNQPQYF.

Of note for this clonotype: The conserved phenylalanine or tryptophan is not found at the CDR3 terminus, so this likely reflects a read error. The limits of the CDR3 on the DNA are not certain, so only TCRdb's listed CDR3 is given. The rearrangement uses TRBV6-2 or TRBV6-3 and TRBJ1-1; the D call in the table, TRBD1, was not verified against the DNA. The CDR3 has 12 amino acids, counting both end residues. CDR1 is MNHEY, CDR2 SVGEGT, per germline. The CDR3: CTSGTRNTEVFS.

This clonotype was seen only once. A read error may produce the germline difference seen at one junction end. This sequence joins TRBV29-1 and TRBJ2-3; D is unresolved. CDR1 is SQVTM and CDR2 is ANQGSEA in the germline V gene. This CDR3 is 12 amino acids long. This chain's CDR3 is CSSGARTDMQYF. The CDR3 nucleotides are TGCAGCTCCGGCGCTAGAACAGATATGCAGTATTTT.

The gene calls are TRBV6-1 and TRBJ1-2, with 7 positions matching TRBD1. CDR1 is MNHNS, CDR2 SASEGT, per germline. The V and J ends lost 7 bases and 11 bases, in that order; junction bases with no gene match: 19. The length of the CDR3 is 15 residues. This CDR3 is CASIISETGSDGYTF. CDR3 DNA: TGTGCCAGCATAATTTCCGAGACAGGGTCTGACGGTTACACCTTC.

This rearrangement joins TRBV4-3 to TRBJ2-3; 8 bases are shared with TRBD1. CDR1 and CDR2 from the germline V gene are LGHNA and YSLEER. The CDR3 has 16 amino acids. V dropped 7 bases and J dropped 0; count of bases not matched to a gene: 9. In DNA, the CDR3 is TGCGCCAGCAACAGAGACGGGGACAGGAGCACAGATACGCAGTATTTT. Translating it yields CASNRDGDRSTDTQYF.